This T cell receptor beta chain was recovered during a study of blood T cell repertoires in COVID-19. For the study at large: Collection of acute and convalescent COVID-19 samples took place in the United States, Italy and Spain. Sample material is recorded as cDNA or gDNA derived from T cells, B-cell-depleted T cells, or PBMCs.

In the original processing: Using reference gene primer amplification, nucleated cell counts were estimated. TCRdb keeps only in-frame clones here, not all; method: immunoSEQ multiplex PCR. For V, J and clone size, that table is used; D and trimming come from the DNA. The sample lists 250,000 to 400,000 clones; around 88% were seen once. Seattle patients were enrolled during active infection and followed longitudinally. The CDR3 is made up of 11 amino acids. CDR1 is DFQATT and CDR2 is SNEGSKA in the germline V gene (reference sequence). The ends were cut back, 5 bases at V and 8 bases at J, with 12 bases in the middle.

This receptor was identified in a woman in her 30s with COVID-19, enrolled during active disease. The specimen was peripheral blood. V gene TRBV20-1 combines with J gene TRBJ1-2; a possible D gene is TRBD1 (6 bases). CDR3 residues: CSAVRGIGYTF. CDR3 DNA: TGCAGTGCTGTTAGGGGGATCGGCTACACCTTC.